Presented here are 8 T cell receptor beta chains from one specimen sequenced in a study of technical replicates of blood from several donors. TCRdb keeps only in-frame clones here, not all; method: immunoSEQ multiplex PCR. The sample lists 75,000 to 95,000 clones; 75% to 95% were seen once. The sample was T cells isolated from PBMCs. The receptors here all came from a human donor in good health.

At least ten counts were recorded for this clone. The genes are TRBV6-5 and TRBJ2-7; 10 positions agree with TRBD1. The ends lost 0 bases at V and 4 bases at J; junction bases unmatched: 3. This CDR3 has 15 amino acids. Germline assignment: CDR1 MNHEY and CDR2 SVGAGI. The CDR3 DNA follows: TGTGCCAGCAGTTACTCTTGGGGACAGGGGTACGAGCAGTACTTC. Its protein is CASSYSWGQGYEQYF.

In DNA, the CDR3 is TGTGCCAGCAGTGCGTCAACAGGTTATAATGAAAAACTGTTTTTT. Protein sequence: CASSASTGYNEKLFF. V and J are TRBV2 and TRBJ1-4, with D perhaps matching TRBD1 (5 bases). Trimming left V 4 bases short and J 4 bases short, with 13 bases between. Looked up from germline, CDR1 is SNHLY and CDR2 is FYNNEI. This CDR3 is built from 15 residues.

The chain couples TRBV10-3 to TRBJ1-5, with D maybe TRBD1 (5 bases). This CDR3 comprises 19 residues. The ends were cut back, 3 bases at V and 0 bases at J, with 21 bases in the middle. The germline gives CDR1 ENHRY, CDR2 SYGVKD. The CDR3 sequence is CAISEKAGPSFNSNQPQHF. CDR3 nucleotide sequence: TGTGCCATCAGTGAAAAAGCGGGACCATCCTTCAATAGCAATCAGCCCCAGCATTTT.

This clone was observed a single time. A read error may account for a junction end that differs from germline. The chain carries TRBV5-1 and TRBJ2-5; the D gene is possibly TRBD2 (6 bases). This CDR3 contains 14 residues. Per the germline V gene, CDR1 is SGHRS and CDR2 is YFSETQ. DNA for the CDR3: TGCGCCAGCAGCATAACGACTAGTAAAGAGACTCAGTACTTC. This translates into CASSITTSKETQYF.

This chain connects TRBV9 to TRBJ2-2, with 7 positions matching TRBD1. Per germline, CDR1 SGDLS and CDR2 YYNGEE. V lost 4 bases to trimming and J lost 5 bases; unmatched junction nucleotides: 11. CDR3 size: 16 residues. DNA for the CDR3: TGTGCCAGCAGCAAAAGGCAACAGGGGCGGACCGGGGAGCTGTTTTTT. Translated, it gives CASSKRQQGRTGELFF.

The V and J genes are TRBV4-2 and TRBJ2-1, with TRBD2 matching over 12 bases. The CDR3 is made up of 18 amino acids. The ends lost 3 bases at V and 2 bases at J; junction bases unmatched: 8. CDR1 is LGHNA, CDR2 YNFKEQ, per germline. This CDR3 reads CASSHQTSGGPAYNEQFF. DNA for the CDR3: TGTGCCAGCAGCCACCAGACTAGCGGGGGACCTGCCTACAATGAGCAGTTCTTC.

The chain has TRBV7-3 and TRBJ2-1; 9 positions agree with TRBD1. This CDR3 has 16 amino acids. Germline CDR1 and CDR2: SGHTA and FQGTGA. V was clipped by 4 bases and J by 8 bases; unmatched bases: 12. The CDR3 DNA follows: TGTGCCAGCAGCTCCACTGGGGGGACAGGGTACGATGAGCAGTTCTTC. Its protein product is CASSSTGGTGYDEQFF.

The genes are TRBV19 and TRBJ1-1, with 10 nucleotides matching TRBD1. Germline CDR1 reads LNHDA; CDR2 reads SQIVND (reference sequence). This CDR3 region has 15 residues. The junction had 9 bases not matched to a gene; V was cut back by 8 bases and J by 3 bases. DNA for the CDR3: TGTGCCAGTCGGGACAGGGGACTTTCGGACACTGAAGCTTTCTTT. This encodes CASRDRGLSDTEAFF. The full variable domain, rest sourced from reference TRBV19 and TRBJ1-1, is DGGITQSPKYLFRKEGQNVTLSCEQNLNHDAMYWYRQDPGQGLRLIYYSQIVNDFQKGDIAEGYSVSREKKESFPLTVTSAQKNPTAFYLCASRDRGLSDTEAFFGQGTRLTVV.